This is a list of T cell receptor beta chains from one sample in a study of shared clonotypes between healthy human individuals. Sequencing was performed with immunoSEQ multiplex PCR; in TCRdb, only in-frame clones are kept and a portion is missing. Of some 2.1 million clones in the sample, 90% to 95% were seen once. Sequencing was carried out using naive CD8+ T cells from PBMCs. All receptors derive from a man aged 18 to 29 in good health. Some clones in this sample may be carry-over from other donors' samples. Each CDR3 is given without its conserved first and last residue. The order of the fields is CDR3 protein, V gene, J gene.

CDR3aa: ASSARWTSGRACYNEQF
v_gene: TRBV21-1
j_gene: TRBJ2-1

CDR3aa: ASSPLGTDNEQF
v_gene: TRBV7-2
j_gene: TRBJ2-1

CDR3aa: ASSLARSSYNEQF
v_gene: TRBV11-2
j_gene: TRBJ2-1

CDR3aa: AIKVTDSLNTEAF
v_gene: TRBV10-3
j_gene: TRBJ1-1

CDR3aa: ASSLGAGTETQY
v_gene: TRBV7-9
j_gene: TRBJ2-5

CDR3aa: ASSLTRTNRIREQY
v_gene: TRBV7-3
j_gene: TRBJ2-7

CDR3aa: ASSLAETRRNTGELF
v_gene: TRBV5-1
j_gene: TRBJ2-2

CDR3aa: ASSTRRAVGNTIY
v_gene: TRBV28
j_gene: TRBJ1-3

CDR3aa: ASSLLLASGSADTQY
v_gene: TRBV27
j_gene: TRBJ2-3

CDR3aa: ASSYSLGGSNYGYT
v_gene: TRBV13
j_gene: TRBJ1-2

CDR3aa: ASSFPGRGPYEQY
v_gene: TRBV5-1
j_gene: TRBJ2-7